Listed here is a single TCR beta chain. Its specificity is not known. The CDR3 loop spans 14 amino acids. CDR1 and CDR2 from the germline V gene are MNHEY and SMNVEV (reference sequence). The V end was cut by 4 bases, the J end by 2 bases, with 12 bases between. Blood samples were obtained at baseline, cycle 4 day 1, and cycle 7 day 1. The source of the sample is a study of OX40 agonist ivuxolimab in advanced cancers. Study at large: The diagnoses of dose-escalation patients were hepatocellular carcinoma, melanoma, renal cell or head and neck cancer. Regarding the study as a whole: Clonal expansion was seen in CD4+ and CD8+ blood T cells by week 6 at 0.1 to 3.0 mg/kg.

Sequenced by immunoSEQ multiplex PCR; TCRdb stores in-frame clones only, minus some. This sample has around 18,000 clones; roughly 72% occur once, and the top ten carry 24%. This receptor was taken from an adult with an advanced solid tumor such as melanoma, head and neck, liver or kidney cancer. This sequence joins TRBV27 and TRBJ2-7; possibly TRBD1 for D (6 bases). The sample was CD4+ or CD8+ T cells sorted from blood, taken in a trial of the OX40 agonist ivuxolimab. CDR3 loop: CASSSGTTPYEQYF. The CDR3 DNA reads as TGTGCCAGCAGTTCGGGGACAACGCCCTACGAGCAGTACTTC.